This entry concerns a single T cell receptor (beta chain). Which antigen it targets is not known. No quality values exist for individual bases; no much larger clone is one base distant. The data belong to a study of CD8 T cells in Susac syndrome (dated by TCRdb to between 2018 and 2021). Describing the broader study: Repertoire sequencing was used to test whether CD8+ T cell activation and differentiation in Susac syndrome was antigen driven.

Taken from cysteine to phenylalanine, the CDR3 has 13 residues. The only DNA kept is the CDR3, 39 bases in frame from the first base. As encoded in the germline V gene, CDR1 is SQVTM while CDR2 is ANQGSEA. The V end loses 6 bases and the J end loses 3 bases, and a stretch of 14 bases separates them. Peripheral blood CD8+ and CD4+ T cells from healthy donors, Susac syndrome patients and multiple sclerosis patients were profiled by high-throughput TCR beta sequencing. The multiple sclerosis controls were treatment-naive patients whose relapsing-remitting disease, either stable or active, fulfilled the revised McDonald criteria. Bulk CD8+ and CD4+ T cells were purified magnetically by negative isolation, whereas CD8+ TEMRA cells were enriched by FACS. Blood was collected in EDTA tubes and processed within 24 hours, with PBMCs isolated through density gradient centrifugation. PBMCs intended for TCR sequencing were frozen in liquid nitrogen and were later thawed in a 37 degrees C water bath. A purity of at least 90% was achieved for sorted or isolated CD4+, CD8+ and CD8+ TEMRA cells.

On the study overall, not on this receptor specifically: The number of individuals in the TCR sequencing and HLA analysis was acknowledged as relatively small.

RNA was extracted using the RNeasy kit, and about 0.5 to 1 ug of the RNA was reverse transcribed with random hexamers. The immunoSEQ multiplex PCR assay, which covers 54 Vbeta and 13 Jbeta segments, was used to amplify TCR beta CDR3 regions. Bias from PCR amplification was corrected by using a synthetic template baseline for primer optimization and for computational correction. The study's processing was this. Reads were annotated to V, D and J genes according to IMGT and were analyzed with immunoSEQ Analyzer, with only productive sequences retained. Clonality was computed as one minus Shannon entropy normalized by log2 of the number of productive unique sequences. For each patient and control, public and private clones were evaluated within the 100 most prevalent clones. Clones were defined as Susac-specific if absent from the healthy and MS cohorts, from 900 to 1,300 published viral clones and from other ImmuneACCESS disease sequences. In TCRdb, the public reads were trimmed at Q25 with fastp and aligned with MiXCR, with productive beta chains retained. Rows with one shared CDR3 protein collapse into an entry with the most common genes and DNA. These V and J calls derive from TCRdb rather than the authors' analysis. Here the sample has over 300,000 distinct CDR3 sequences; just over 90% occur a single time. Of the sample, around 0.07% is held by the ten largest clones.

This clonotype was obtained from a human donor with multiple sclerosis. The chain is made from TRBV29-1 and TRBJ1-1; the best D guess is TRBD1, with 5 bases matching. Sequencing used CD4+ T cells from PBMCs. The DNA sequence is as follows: TGCAGCGTAAGACAGTTCCGGGACACTGAAGCTTTCTTT. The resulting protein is CSVRQFRDTEAFF.